The TCR beta chain described here comes from a study of T cell repertoires in cytomegalovirus infection. As for the study in general: CMV infection together with matching HLA type was indicated by public TCR beta signatures.

Trimming removed 5 bases from V and 1 base from J; junction bases left unmatched: 10. Germline V gene sequence: CDR1 SEHNR, CDR2 FQNEAQ (reference sequence). This CDR3 spans 16 amino acids. Notes on the study in general: Of the TCR beta families, the public ones yielded a cumulative frequency that identified carriers of CMV plus the relevant HLA.

One entry per CDR3 protein results from TCRdb running MiXCR on the reads. The sample records some 940,000 distinct CDR3 sequences, around 31% being singletons. This clonotype was seen a handful of times. Its antigen is undetermined. This TCR derives from a human donor in good health (CMV status not recorded). Some clones in this sample may be carry-over from other donors' samples. The sequencing used cultured CD8+ T cells from PBMCs, collected from culture after CMV antigen stimulation. The V call is TRBV7-9, the J call TRBJ1-1; 7 nucleotides align to TRBD1. CDR3 DNA: TGTGCCAGCAGCCCCAGGGGGGGGGAGCCGAACACTGAAGCTTTCTTT. This codes for CASSPRGGEPNTEAFF.